This T cell receptor (beta chain) stems from a study of cytomegalovirus exposure and HLA in healthy donors. Study-wide results and limits: Sequencing likely caused a cluster of highly shared sequence variants. Researchers reported in a later analysis that a missense DCLRE1C variant was tied to TCR beta V- and J-gene trimming.

Regarding this clone: Antigen unknown.

The PCR used 60 Vbeta and 13 Jbeta primers. In the study's own analysis: It was a later analysis that counted about 80 million unique TCR beta chains, of which around 11 million were shared. Produced via immunoSEQ multiplex PCR; TCRdb's table is partial and in-frame only. From that table come the V and J calls and clone size; the DNA was used to work out D and trimming. In the table there are tens of thousands of clones, roughly 80% of which are singletons. In germline, CDR1 is SGHTA, CDR2 FQGNSA. V was clipped by 8 bases and J by 7 bases, with 17 bases between them. The CDR3 length is 14 residues. What was sequenced was PBMCs. The genes are TRBV7-2 and TRBJ2-2; D is possibly TRBD1 (6 bases). This TCR was recovered from a male donor in good health and CMV-seropositive. CDR3 coding DNA: TGTGCCAGCCAACCAGGGGCTAGGGGCGGGGAGCTGTTTTTT. It is translated as CASQPGARGGELFF.